This T cell receptor beta chain comes out of a study of T-cell reconstitution after alpha-beta-depleted transplantation in children. The study's findings and limits: Several hundred expanded graft clones reportedly gave rise to the alpha-beta T cells present about two months after transplant.

Library preparation (for TCRbeta) was performed with unique molecular identifiers. TCRdb recomputed calls from the PCR reads with MiXCR, one row per CDR3 protein. This sample has 200,000 to 300,000 distinct CDR3 sequences, with 20% to 30% found just once. The CDR3 loop spans 14 amino acids. The germline V and J ends were trimmed by 6 bases and 7 bases, with 15 bases remaining between them. Looked up from germline, CDR1 is SNHLY and CDR2 is FYNNEI. Worth noting for this clonotype: Its antigen is currently unknown.

The receptor was derived from a female patient younger than 10 who had a stem cell transplant for congenital amegakaryocytic thrombocytopenia, so the T cells may come from the graft donor. This material consisted of PBMCs, mostly from graft donor cells, taken 360 days after TCRalphabeta/CD19-depleted stem cell transplant. The chain recombines TRBV2 with TRBJ1-4, with D perhaps TRBD1 (6 bases). The CDR3 nucleotides are TGTGCCAGCAGACACCAGGGGATAGTTGAAAAACTGTTTTTT. Protein: CASRHQGIVEKLFF.